This T cell receptor beta chain was profiled in a study of cytomegalovirus exposure and HLA in healthy donors. Notes on the study in general: Later findings reportedly placed an Asian-associated ancestry cluster below the approximately 630-donor mean for N-insertions. More clonal expansion characterized HLA-associated TCR beta chains than equally common others in a later analysis.

Donors showed nominal health when sampled, although they likely had unrecorded immune exposures. PCR used 60 Vbeta primers and 13 Jbeta primers. In the authors' workflow: In a later analysis, of roughly 73 million unique beta chains, around 9.9 million appeared in at least two donors. Here immunoSEQ multiplex PCR was the method, and the copy in TCRdb shows in-frame clones only, minus some. Clonal size and the V and J genes are those of that table, whereas D and trimming came from the DNA. The repertoire consists of 130,000 or so clones, with around 72% occurring once and the leading ten covering approximately 1.6%. On this clone itself: Its antigen is undetermined.

This clonotype originated in a woman under 30 in good health and CMV-seronegative. Sequencing was carried out using PBMCs.

CDR3 residues: CASNGREQLYNEQFF. In DNA form, the CDR3 reads TGTGCCAGCAATGGCCGGGAACAGCTCTACAATGAGCAGTTCTTC. The chain links TRBV25-1 to TRBJ2-1; possibly TRBD2 for D (5 bases). This CDR3 has 15 amino acids. The V gene lost 7 bases and the J gene lost 3 bases, with 16 bases spanning the gap. The germline CDR1 and CDR2 sequences are MGHDK and SYGVNS.